Each of the 25 T cell receptor beta chains below was sequenced from the same sample in a study of siplizumab effects on memory and regulatory T cells. Generated by immunoSEQ multiplex PCR, the TCRdb table keeps only in-frame clones and is missing some. Found here are roughly 120,000 clones, around 94% of them singletons; the top ten hold under 2%. The sequenced sample was non-Treg CD4+ T cells sorted from blood. Receptors originate from a human donor in good health.

The chain joins TRBV19 to TRBJ1-2; the D gene is possibly TRBD1 (6 bases). Trimming cost V 5 bases and J 1 base, with 14 bases left between them. From germline, CDR1 is LNHDA and CDR2 SQIVND (reference sequence). The CDR3 is 15 residues long. This chain's CDR3 is CASSDWGGRNYGYTF. CDR3 nucleotides: TGTGCCAGTAGTGATTGGGGGGGCCGTAACTATGGCTACACCTTC.

J is TRBJ2-5 and V is TRBV25-1, with D possibly being TRBD2 (5 bases). V lost 3 bases and J 1 base, leaving 6 bases between the germline ends. The CDR3 runs 13 residues. The germline gives CDR1 MGHDK, CDR2 SYGVNS. The CDR3 DNA is TGTGCCAGCAGTGATCGGGGCCAAGAGACCCAGTACTTC. This gives the protein CASSDRGQETQYF.

The chain combines TRBV19 with TRBJ2-1, with 8 bases that match TRBD2. Per germline, CDR1 LNHDA and CDR2 SQIVND (reference sequence). This CDR3 has 13 residues. Losses at the gene ends were 7 bases for V and 5 bases for J; bases not matched to a gene: 4. CDR3 nucleotides: TGTGCCAGTAAAGGACTAGCTAACAATGAGCAGTTCTTC. It is translated as CASKGLANNEQFF.

Here the CDR3 reads CASSPLQTGKKTQYF. In nucleotides, the CDR3 is TGTGCCAGCAGCCCTCTGCAGACAGGGAAGAAGACCCAGTACTTC. The chain has TRBV11-2 and TRBJ2-5, with TRBD1 matching over 7 bases. V shed 5 bases and J 6 bases; nucleotides not matched to a gene: 12. The CDR3 spans 15 residues. Germline CDR1 and CDR2: SGHAT and FQNNGV.

A word on this clone: A junction boundary mismatches the germline segment, possibly from a read error. The chain couples TRBV5-1 to TRBJ2-5; TRBD1 or TRBD2 may be the D gene (6 bases each). This CDR3 has 13 residues. Per the germline V gene, CDR1 is SGHRS and CDR2 is YFSETQ. The CDR3 is CASTLEGEETQYF. The CDR3 region has the DNA TGCGCCAGCACCTTGGAGGGGGAAGAGACCCAGTACTTC.

The V call is TRBV9, the J call TRBJ2-2; 8 nucleotides match TRBD2. Germline trimming cut 0 bases from V and 5 bases from J; bases unmatched to any gene: 3. Germline CDR1 reads SGDLS; CDR2 reads YYNGEE. The CDR3 consists of 15 residues. Here the CDR3 reads CASSVVAGNTGELFF. The DNA of the CDR3 is TGTGCCAGCAGCGTAGTAGCGGGAAATACCGGGGAGCTGTTTTTT.

The rearrangement links TRBV6-5 to TRBJ1-3; D remains ambiguous. The germline V and J ends were trimmed by 2 bases and 2 bases, with 4 bases remaining between them. CDR3 length: 13 residues. The germline V gene has CDR1 MNHEY and CDR2 SVGAGI. CDR3 protein: CASSYSAGNTIYF. The CDR3 DNA sequence: TGTGCCAGCAGTTACAGTGCTGGAAACACCATATATTTT.

This rearrangement joins TRBV6-1 to TRBJ1-1; D unresolved. The CDR3 runs 14 residues. Looked up from germline, CDR1 is MNHNS and CDR2 is SASEGT. Deletions cut 8 bases from V and 0 bases from J, with 13 bases between. The CDR3 nucleotides read TGTGCCAGCGATTTGAGGAACATGAACACTGAAGCTTTCTTT. Translation: CASDLRNMNTEAFF.

This clone was found once. V is TRBV18 and J is TRBJ1-1; TRBD1 matches at 10 bases. CDR1 and CDR2 (germline): KGHSH, LQKENI. V was pared by 4 bases and J by 4 bases, with 6 bases of the junction left unmatched. The CDR3 has 15 residues. The CDR3 DNA follows: TGTGCCAGCTCACAGGACAGGGGGAAAGGCACTGAAGCTTTCTTT. Translating gives CASSQDRGKGTEAFF.

The chain uses TRBV6-6 and TRBJ1-1, with D possibly being TRBD1 (6 bases). The CDR3 totals 14 residues. V gave up 6 bases and J gave up 5 bases, with 16 bases separating them. Germline CDR1 and CDR2: MNHNY and SVGAGI (reference sequence). For the CDR3, the DNA is TGTGCCAGCAGAGAGACAGGAGTAGAGACTGAAGCTTTCTTT. The encoded protein is CASRETGVETEAFF.

The CDR3 coding sequence is TGTGCCAGCAGTGGGACATCGGAGACCCAGTACTTC. Its translation is CASSGTSETQYF. The chain uses TRBV2 and TRBJ2-5; D perhaps matches TRBD1 (5 bases). Per germline, CDR1 SNHLY and CDR2 FYNNEI. This CDR3 comprises 12 residues. V was clipped by 4 bases and J by 5 bases, with 8 bases between them.

This chain connects TRBV5-5 to TRBJ1-4, with D uncertain. CDR1 SGHKS and CDR2 YYEKEE come from the germline V gene (reference sequence). This CDR3 has 14 amino acids. Trimming pared 5 bases from V and 0 bases from J, leaving 8 bases between. Here the CDR3 DNA reads TGTGCCAGCAGTCTCAGAGCAACTAATGAAAAACTGTTTTTT. It specifies CASSLRATNEKLFF. Together with reference TRBV5-5 and TRBJ1-4, the CDR3 gives the full variable domain: DAGVTQSPTHLIKTRGQQVTLRCSPISGHKSVSWYQQVLGQGPQFIFQYYEKEERGRGNFPDRFSARQFPNYSSELNVNALLLGDSALYLCASSLRATNEKLFFGSGTQLSVL.

The V gene is TRBV19, the J gene TRBJ2-1, with TRBD1 identical over 7 bases. CDR3 length: 16 residues. Germline V CDR1 and CDR2: LNHDA, SQIVND (reference sequence). Trimming cost V 3 bases and J 3 bases; bases outside gene matches: 8. The CDR3 DNA is TGTGCCAGTAGTATTAGGGGACAGTGGATCTACAATGAGCAGTTCTTC. The encoded protein is CASSIRGQWIYNEQFF.

V is TRBV5-6 and J is TRBJ2-3; 10 bases match TRBD1. The CDR3 runs 17 residues. The trim removed 2 bases at V and 0 bases at J, leaving 6 bases unmatched. Germline assignment: CDR1 SGHDT and CDR2 YYEEEE. This chain's CDR3 is CASSLPTGGASTDTQYF. In DNA, the CDR3 is TGTGCCAGCAGCTTACCGACAGGGGGCGCGAGCACAGATACGCAGTATTTT.

This clone was observed a single time. Different DNA sequences within this sample yield the same CDR3. The V gene is TRBV18, the J gene TRBJ1-1; unclear D gene. The V and J ends lost 3 bases and 0 bases respectively, with 5 bases between them. Germline V gene sequence: CDR1 KGHSH, CDR2 LQKENI. The CDR3 runs to 13 residues. This CDR3 reads CASSPQVNTEAFF. Here the CDR3 DNA reads TGTGCCAGCTCACCGCAGGTGAACACTGAAGCTTTCTTT.

This chain connects TRBV9 to TRBJ2-2, with no clear D. The germline V and J ends were trimmed by 0 bases and 0 bases, with 6 bases remaining between them. This CDR3 comprises 15 residues. CDR1 is SGDLS, CDR2 YYNGEE, per germline. The CDR3 sequence: CASSVGLANTGELFF. CDR3 nucleotide sequence: TGTGCCAGCAGCGTAGGTCTGGCGAACACCGGGGAGCTGTTTTTT.

The chain recombines TRBV19 with TRBJ2-3; D unresolved. Germline V lookup: CDR1 LNHDA, CDR2 SQIVND (reference sequence). The CDR3 extends over 15 amino acids. V lost 10 bases and J lost 4, with 21 bases in between. This CDR3 reads CATQTWTNRADTQYF. The DNA for the CDR3 is TGTGCCACCCAAACCTGGACGAATAGAGCAGATACGCAGTATTTT.

The V call is TRBV5-6, the J call TRBJ2-7; D is unresolved. Germline V gives CDR1 SGHDT, CDR2 YYEEEE. The V and J ends lost 1 base and 1 base respectively, with 12 bases between them. The CDR3 is made up of 15 amino acids. CDR3 in amino acids: CASSLKAHLSYEQYF. The CDR3 DNA is TGTGCCAGCAGCTTGAAGGCCCACCTTTCCTACGAGCAGTACTTC. Complete variable domain (other parts from reference TRBV5-6 and TRBJ2-7): DAGVTQSPTHLIKTRGQQVTLRCSPKSGHDTVSWYQQALGQGPQFIFQYYEEEERQRGNFPDRFSGHQFPNYSSELNVNALLLGDSALYLCASSLKAHLSYEQYFGPGTRLTVT.

This clone has a handful of counts. The chain has TRBV21-1 and TRBJ2-6; the table's TRBD1 call for D was not verified on the DNA. TRBV21-1 represents a pseudogene. The length of the CDR3 is 12 residues. CDR3 sequence: CASSKGGRGLTF. The CDR3 DNA reads as TGTGCCAGCAGCAAAGGCGGCAGGGGCTTGACTTTC.

This clone showed up just once. The chain employs TRBV6-6 and TRBJ1-1; no definite D call. The germline V and J ends were trimmed by 6 bases and 0 bases, with 14 bases remaining between them. The CDR3 runs to 15 residues. Germline assignment: CDR1 MNHNY and CDR2 SVGAGI (reference sequence). The CDR3 is CASSDPSGMNTEAFF. Written as DNA, the CDR3 is TGTGCCAGCAGCGACCCTTCGGGCATGAACACTGAAGCTTTCTTT.

This chain joins TRBV29-1 and TRBJ1-3, with unresolved D. Germline loops: CDR1 SQVTM, CDR2 ANQGSEA. This CDR3 is built from 11 residues. The CDR3 region is CSARAGNTIYF. The CDR3 DNA sequence: TGCAGTGCCAGAGCCGGAAACACCATATATTTT.

The rearrangement links TRBV5-1 to TRBJ2-1; possible D gene TRBD2, 5 bases. Germline CDR1 SGHRS, CDR2 YFSETQ. CDR3 size: 15 residues. The ends were cut back, 7 bases at V and 4 bases at J, with 18 bases in the middle. In nucleotides, the CDR3 is TGCGCCAGCGGACTCACCCCGGAGAGATACAATGAGCAGTTCTTC. Translating it yields CASGLTPERYNEQFF. Variable domain in full (rest from reference TRBV5-1 and TRBJ2-1): KAGVTQTPRYLIKTRGQQVTLSCSPISGHRSVSWYQQTPGQGLQFLFEYFSETQRNKGNFPGRFSGRQFSNSRSEMNVSTLELGDSALYLCASGLTPERYNEQFFGPGTRLTVL.

The chain has TRBV9 and TRBJ2-3, with 7 nucleotides matching TRBD2. V was clipped by 0 bases and J by 2 bases; unmatched bases: 9. Germline V CDR1 and CDR2: SGDLS, YYNGEE. This CDR3 contains 17 residues. CDR3 residues: CASSVGAWGGSTDTQYF. As DNA, the CDR3 is TGTGCCAGCAGCGTAGGGGCCTGGGGGGGATCCACAGATACGCAGTATTTT.

The rearrangement links TRBV6-6 to TRBJ2-3, with 10 bases identical to TRBD2. J gave up 6 bases and V 5 bases, and 5 bases lay outside the gene matches. Germline V gene lookup returns CDR1 MNHNY and CDR2 SVGAGI (reference sequence). CDR3 length: 14 amino acids. CDR3 nucleotide sequence: TGTGCCAGCAGTCGCCTAGCGGGAGTGGATACGCAGTATTTT. Translating it yields CASSRLAGVDTQYF.

CDR3 in DNA: TGTGCCAGCAGCCCGTGGGGGACCACCTACAATGAGCAGTTCTTC. It specifies CASSPWGTTYNEQFF. The chain links TRBV2 to TRBJ2-1, with D perhaps matching TRBD1 or TRBD2 (5 bases each). Looked up from germline, CDR1 is SNHLY and CDR2 is FYNNEI. The CDR3 contains 15 residues. Trimming removed 6 bases from V and 2 bases from J, with 14 bases in between. The variable domain in full, completed from reference TRBV2 and TRBJ2-1, reads EPEVTQTPSHQVTQMGQEVILRCVPISNHLYFYWYRQILGQKVEFLVSFYNNEISEKSEIFDDQFSVERPDGSNFTLKIRSTKLEDSAMYFCASSPWGTTYNEQFFGPGTRLTVL.